This is a list of T cell receptor beta chains from one sample in a study of T cell changes during pregnancy in multiple sclerosis. Produced via immunoSEQ multiplex PCR; TCRdb's table is partial and in-frame only. Of more than 75,000 clones listed, just under 95% are singletons. Sequences were derived from peripheral blood, sampled in the first trimester of pregnancy. The receptors originated from a female donor with multiple sclerosis, enrolled in a pregnancy study. CDR3s include the opening cysteine and the closing phenylalanine or tryptophan. The D gene is left open where the match is weak. Expanded clones are given a class, and other clones once, few, many or no size at all.

J gene	V gene	clone size	D gene	CDR3 length	CDR3 protein	CDR3 DNA
TRBJ2-7	TRBV7-2	-	TRBD2	17	CASSLLAGGQSAYEQYF	TGTGCCAGCAGCCTTCTAGCGGGAGGGCAATCCGCCTACGAGCAGTACTTC
TRBJ2-1	TRBV6-1	-	TRBD2	15	CASSISGGAYNEQFF	TGTGCCAGCAGTATTAGCGGGGGGGCCTACAATGAGCAGTTCTTC
TRBJ2-1	TRBV5-1	-	-	15	CASSFPGNRGNEQFF	TGCGCCAGCAGCTTCCCCGGGAATAGAGGCAATGAGCAGTTCTTC
TRBJ2-7	TRBV5-8	-	TRBD2	14	CASSFSRGVYEQYF	TGTGCCAGCAGCTTTTCGCGGGGGGTATACGAGCAGTACTTC
TRBJ2-5	TRBV5-5	-	TRBD1	13	CASSSGQGKTQYF	TGTGCCAGCAGCTCCGGACAGGGAAAGACCCAGTACTTC
TRBJ2-5	TRBV2	-	-	15	CASTRRASSQETQYF	TGTGCCAGCACCAGGCGGGCCAGTTCCCAAGAGACCCAGTACTTC
TRBJ2-1	TRBV10-2	-	TRBD2	16	CASSYLAGTQRDEQFF	TGCGCCAGCAGCTATCTAGCGGGCACCCAACGCGATGAGCAGTTCTTC
TRBJ2-3	TRBV7-9	-	-	16	CASSLGTASSTDTQYF	TGTGCCAGCAGCTTAGGGACAGCTTCTAGCACAGATACGCAGTATTTT
TRBJ2-6	TRBV28	-	-	15	CASRFQGSGANVLTF	TGTGCCAGCAGATTTCAGGGCTCTGGGGCCAACGTCCTGACTTTC
TRBJ1-1	TRBV19	-	TRBD1	16	CASSARDRLLHPEAFF	TGTGCCAGTAGTGCTCGGGACAGATTGTTGCATCCTGAAGCTTTCTTT
TRBJ2-5	TRBV2	-	-	12	CASNSKLEKQYF	TGTGCCAGCAATTCCAAACTGGAGAAACAGTACTTC
TRBJ2-7	TRBV27	-	TRBD1	14	CASSLLGQGDEQYF	TGTGCCAGCAGCCTTCTGGGACAGGGGGACGAGCAGTACTTC
TRBJ2-1	TRBV7-2	-	TRBD1	15	CASSLKGATYNEQFF	TGTGCCAGCAGCTTGAAGGGGGCCACCTACAATGAGCAGTTCTTC
TRBJ2-2	TRBV7-9	-	-	14	CASSSTGNTGELFF	TGTGCCAGCAGCTCGACAGGGAACACCGGGGAGCTGTTTTTT
TRBJ2-1	TRBV4-2	once	TRBD2	15	CASSQDQLAGGEQFF	TGTGCCAGCAGCCAAGATCAACTAGCGGGTGGTGAGCAGTTCTTC
TRBJ1-2	TRBV9	once	TRBD1	16	CASSTRDRDTNYGYTF	TGTGCCAGCAGCACGAGAGACAGGGACACCAACTATGGCTACACCTTC
TRBJ2-5	TRBV6-5	-	TRBD1	16	CASSFTGTGKQETQYF	TGTGCCAGCAGTTTTACCGGGACAGGGAAACAAGAGACCCAGTACTTC
TRBJ1-1	TRBV19	-	TRBD1	14	CASTEAGTGTEAFF	TGTGCCAGTACCGAGGCCGGGACAGGGACTGAAGCTTTCTTT
TRBJ2-7	TRBV7-2	-	-	15	CASSLSGTKGYEQYF	TGTGCCAGCAGCCTATCCGGGACAAAGGGATACGAGCAGTACTTC
TRBJ2-7	TRBV6-1	-	-	14	CASSAAGITYEQYF	TGTGCCAGCAGTGCCGCAGGGATTACCTACGAGCAGTACTTC
TRBJ1-3	TRBV30	-	-	13	CAWSAGAGNTIYF	TGTGCCTGGAGTGCAGGGGCCGGAAACACCATATATTTT
TRBJ1-1	TRBV7-2	few	-	14	CASSLWGVGAEAFF	TGTGCCAGCAGCTTATGGGGGGTTGGGGCTGAAGCTTTCTTT
TRBJ1-2	TRBV4-1	-	-	16	CASSQDPQELLRGYTF	TGCGCCAGCAGCCAAGATCCACAGGAGCTCCTTCGTGGCTACACCTTC
TRBJ2-1	TRBV6-5	-	TRBD1	16	CASSYQPTGGDNEQFF	TGTGCCAGCAGTTATCAGCCGACAGGGGGAGACAATGAGCAGTTCTTC
TRBJ2-6	TRBV19	-	-	14	CASSRASGANVLTF	TGTGCCAGTAGTAGGGCCTCTGGGGCCAACGTCCTGACTTTC
TRBJ2-7	TRBV5-1	-	TRBD2	21	CASSSGSRTSGASLLSYEQYF	TGCGCCAGCAGCTCGGGATCCCGGACTAGCGGAGCCTCCCTCCTTTCCTACGAGCAGTACTTC
TRBJ1-3	TRBV5-4	-	-	16	CASSLDSRSSGNTIYF	TGTGCCAGCAGCTTGGACAGCAGAAGCTCTGGAAACACCATATATTTT
TRBJ1-5	TRBV28	-	-	13	CASSFNGNQPQHF	TGTGCCAGCAGTTTTAACGGGAATCAGCCCCAGCATTTT
TRBJ2-3	TRBV30	-	TRBD2	16	CAWSREGEFWTDTQYF	TGTGCCTGGAGTCGGGAGGGGGAGTTTTGGACAGATACGCAGTATTTT
TRBJ2-1	TRBV30	-	TRBD2	14	CAWRTSGSYNEQFF	TGTGCCTGGAGGACTAGCGGGAGCTACAATGAGCAGTTCTTC
TRBJ2-3	TRBV14	once	TRBD2	18	CASSQRGMLAGEADTQYF	TGTGCCAGCAGCCAAAGGGGAATGCTAGCGGGAGAGGCAGATACGCAGTATTTT
TRBJ1-1	TRBV2	once	-	11	CASRGDTEAFF	TGTGCCAGCAGAGGGGACACTGAAGCTTTCTTT
TRBJ2-3	TRBV5-4	-	TRBD2	16	CASSLFLAGGTDTQYF	TGTGCCAGCAGCTTGTTCCTAGCGGGCGGCACAGATACGCAGTATTTT
TRBJ1-1	TRBV5-1	-	-	15	CASSLGTSGSTEAFF	TGCGCCAGCAGCTTGGGGACCTCGGGATCCACTGAAGCTTTCTTT
TRBJ1-5	TRBV11-2	-	-	13	CASSSSLNQPQHF	TGTGCCAGCAGCTCCTCTCTAAATCAGCCCCAGCATTTT
TRBJ1-2	TRBV6-1	-	TRBD1	13	CASKPGQLYGYTF	TGTGCCAGCAAACCGGGACAGCTATATGGCTACACCTTC
TRBJ2-7	TRBV7-2	-	-	13	CASSMTGKGEQYF	TGTGCCAGCAGCATGACAGGAAAGGGCGAGCAGTACTTC
TRBJ1-5	TRBV19	-	-	13	CASNVGSGQPQHF	TGTGCCAGCAACGTGGGATCGGGGCAGCCCCAGCATTTT
TRBJ1-3	TRBV6-1	-	-	13	CASSEDGGNTIYF	TGTGCCAGCAGTGAAGACGGTGGAAACACCATATATTTT
TRBJ2-2	TRBV27	-	TRBD2	15	CASSLAGGYTGELFF	TGTGCCAGCAGCCTAGCGGGTGGATACACCGGGGAGCTGTTTTTT
TRBJ2-3	TRBV5-1	-	TRBD2	17	CASSLLAGGPSTDTQYF	TGCGCCAGCAGCTTGTTAGCGGGGGGGCCGTCCACAGATACGCAGTATTTT
TRBJ2-5	TRBV6-1	-	-	13	CASSSRVSETQYF	TGTGCCAGCAGTAGCAGGGTGTCAGAGACCCAGTACTTC
TRBJ2-7	TRBV28	-	TRBD1	15	CASSWLRQGAAEQYF	TGTGCCAGCAGTTGGCTTCGACAGGGGGCGGCCGAGCAGTACTTC
TRBJ1-1	TRBV19	-	TRBD1	16	CATEPGQGAMNTEAFF	TGTGCCACCGAGCCGGGACAGGGGGCCATGAACACTGAAGCTTTCTTT
TRBJ1-4	TRBV27	-	TRBD1	16	CASSSLRTGRDEKLFF	TGTGCCAGCAGTTCGCTTCGGACAGGAAGGGATGAAAAACTGTTTTTT
TRBJ2-1	TRBV27	-	-	15	CASSRIQALNNEQFF	TGTGCCAGCAGTCGAATACAAGCACTAAACAATGAGCAGTTCTTC
TRBJ1-1	TRBV2	-	-	15	CASSRPRGSNTEAFF	TGTGCCAGCAGTCGTCCCAGGGGCTCGAACACTGAAGCTTTCTTT
TRBJ1-3	TRBV11-2	-	TRBD1	15	CASSSQTGWGNTIYF	TGTGCCAGCAGCTCTCAGACAGGGTGGGGAAACACCATATATTTT